The 21 T cell receptor beta chains reported below all come from one sample, sequenced in a study of T cell repertoires in cytomegalovirus infection. TCRdb re-analysed the reads in MiXCR, keeping a single row per CDR3 protein. This table has some 400,000 distinct CDR3 sequences, 25% to 40% appearing once. The source material was PBMCs. Receptors were obtained from a human donor in good health (CMV status not recorded). Some clones in this sample may be carry-over from other donors' samples.

The chain links TRBV4-1 to TRBJ2-5; D uncertain. V lost 0 bases to trimming and J lost 5 bases, with 4 bases between them. Looked up from germline, CDR1 is MGHRA and CDR2 is YSYEKL. The CDR3 length is 12 residues. CDR3 nucleotide sequence: TGCGCCAGCAGCCAAGATCGTGAGACCCAGTACTTC. Protein: CASSQDRETQYF.

The chain employs TRBV7-9 and TRBJ1-5; D ambiguous. CDR1 and CDR2 (germline): SEHNR, FQNEAQ (reference sequence). The V end lost 1 base, the J end lost 2 bases, and 9 bases lay between the germline ends. CDR3 length equals 15 residues. This chain's CDR3 is CASSLGVKGNQPQHF. As DNA, the CDR3 is TGTGCCAGCAGCTTAGGGGTGAAAGGCAATCAGCCCCAGCATTTT.

This clonotype was seen a handful of times. The V and J genes are TRBV2 and TRBJ1-2; D call uncertain. Germline V gene sequence: CDR1 SNHLY, CDR2 FYNNEI. This CDR3 has 10 residues. V lost 6 bases and J lost 8, with 7 bases in between. Here the CDR3 DNA reads TGTGCCAGCAGATGGGAAGGCTACACCTTC. It yields the protein CASRWEGYTF. Based on the CDR3 plus reference TRBV2 and TRBJ1-2, the full variable domain is EPEVTQTPSHQVTQMGQEVILRCVPISNHLYFYWYRQILGQKVEFLVSFYNNEISEKSEIFDDQFSVERPDGSNFTLKIRSTKLEDSAMYFCASRWEGYTFGSGTRLTVV.

This rearrangement joins TRBV2 to TRBJ1-2, with no clear D. From germline, CDR1 is SNHLY and CDR2 FYNNEI. V shed 3 bases and J shed 2 bases, with 7 bases lying between them. CDR3 length equals 13 residues. Written as DNA, the CDR3 is TGTGCCAGCAGTGATTACCAGAACTATGGCTACACCTTC. It yields the protein CASSDYQNYGYTF.

This clonotype was seen many times. The CDR3 DNA follows: TGTGCCAGCAGAGGAAGGGACAGGGGCCGGCCTGAAGCTTTCTTT. Its translation: CASRGRDRGRPEAFF. The J gene is TRBJ1-1, the V gene TRBV7-2, with 10 bases identical to TRBD1. Germline-derived CDR1 and CDR2 are SGHTA and FQGNSA. V lost 6 bases and J lost 6; bases outside the gene matches: 10. The CDR3 extends over 15 amino acids. Based on the CDR3 plus reference TRBV7-2 and TRBJ1-1, the full variable domain is GAGVSQSPSNKVTEKGKDVELRCDPISGHTALYWYRQSLGQGLEFLIYFQGNSAPDKSGLPSDRFSAERTGGSVSTLTIQRTQQEDSAVYLCASRGRDRGRPEAFFGQGTRLTVV.

This chain links TRBV6-2 or TRBV6-3 with TRBJ2-3, with 11 bases matching TRBD2. The trim removed 8 bases at V and 2 bases at J, leaving 9 bases unmatched. The CDR3 contains 16 residues. CDR1 and CDR2 (germline): MNHEY, SVGEGT. CDR3: CASGGGTSGYTDTQYF. The CDR3 DNA reads as TGTGCCAGCGGGGGCGGGACTAGCGGTTACACAGATACGCAGTATTTT.

This clonotype was seen at least ten times. J is TRBJ2-1 and V is TRBV7-9, with no clear D. The CDR3 length is 15 residues. Trimming removed 5 bases at V and 1 base at J, with 12 bases between. Germline values: CDR1 SEHNR, CDR2 FQNEAQ (reference sequence). For the CDR3, the DNA is TGTGCCAGCAGCGTTCGGGTGAATTCCTACAATGAGCAGTTCTTC. It encodes CASSVRVNSYNEQFF.

The table lists this clonotype with a few counts. The chain joins TRBV28 to TRBJ2-6; TRBD1 might be the D (6 bases). The CDR3 is 16 residues long. Per germline, CDR1 MDHEN and CDR2 SYDVKM. Deletions cut 7 bases from V and 4 bases from J, with 17 bases between. CDR3 amino acids: CASKGHRATGANVLTF. The CDR3, as DNA: TGTGCCAGCAAAGGACACAGGGCGACCGGGGCCAACGTCCTGACTTTC.

The CDR3 region has the DNA TGTGCCAGCAGCCAAGGACTCTCTAGGCAGTATTTT. This gives the protein CASSQGLSRQYF. This chain uses TRBV14 with TRBJ2-3, with unresolved D. Germline V lookup: CDR1 SGHDN, CDR2 FVKESK. There are 12 residues in the CDR3. Trimming removed 1 base from V and 11 bases from J, with 10 bases in between. The entire variable domain, with the rest obtained from reference TRBV14 and TRBJ2-3, is as follows: EAGVTQFPSHSVIEKGQTVTLRCDPISGHDNLYWYRRVMGKEIKFLLHFVKESKQDESGMPNNRFLAERTGGTYSTLKVQPAELEDSGVYFCASSQGLSRQYFGPGTRLTVL.

This clonotype showed up just a few times. The chain couples TRBV20-1 to TRBJ2-3; perhaps TRBD1 as D (6 bases). The V end was cut by 5 bases, the J end by 2 bases, with 26 bases between. The germline V gene encodes CDR1 DFQATT and CDR2 SNEGSKA (reference sequence). This CDR3 is 18 amino acids long. CDR3 protein: CSAGATGLLITFTDTQYF. The CDR3 DNA reads as TGCAGTGCTGGCGCGACAGGTCTACTTATAACTTTCACAGATACGCAGTATTTT.

The V call is TRBV24-1, the J call TRBJ2-3; 8 positions agree with TRBD1. The CDR3 totals 16 residues. V lost 0 bases and J lost 2; bases outside the gene matches: 3. Looked up from germline, CDR1 is KGHDR and CDR2 is SFDVKD. The CDR3 DNA reads as TGTGCCACCAGTGATTTGGGGACAGGAGACACAGATACGCAGTATTTT. Protein sequence: CATSDLGTGDTDTQYF.

The V gene is TRBV6-2 or TRBV6-3, the J gene TRBJ2-2, with 12 bases fitting TRBD1. The germline gives CDR1 MNHEY, CDR2 SVGEGT. This CDR3 region has 19 residues. The trim removed 6 bases at V and 0 bases at J, leaving 11 bases unmatched. The CDR3 sequence: CASSRGQGAPNSNTGELFF. Written as DNA, the CDR3 is TGTGCCAGCAGCCGGGGACAGGGGGCACCGAACTCGAACACCGGGGAGCTGTTTTTT.

The V gene is TRBV6-2 or TRBV6-3, the J gene TRBJ1-4, with 11 bases lining up with TRBD1. With 5 bases clipped from V and 6 bases from J, the junction kept 5 bases outside the gene matches. Germline V gives CDR1 MNHEY, CDR2 SVGEGT. This CDR3 has 15 amino acids. The CDR3 protein is CASSHPGQGDEKLFF. Here the CDR3 DNA reads TGTGCCAGCAGTCACCCGGGACAGGGGGATGAAAAACTGTTTTTT.

In its sample, this clonotype was seen many times. V is TRBV7-2 and J is TRBJ1-5; weak D call: TRBD1 (6 bases). V gave up 2 bases and J gave up 2 bases, with 13 bases separating them. The CDR3 consists of 16 residues. Germline CDR1 SGHTA, CDR2 FQGNSA. In DNA form, the CDR3 reads TGTGCCAGCAGCTTAAAGGGGGGAGGTGGCAATCAGCCCCAGCATTTT. Translation gives CASSLKGGGGNQPQHF.

This clonotype was detected a few times. V usage is TRBV6-1 and J usage is TRBJ1-2; D gene ambiguous. The CDR3 length is 16 residues. Germline V gives CDR1 MNHNS, CDR2 SASEGT. V was clipped by 5 bases and J by 3 bases, with 19 bases between them. CDR3 region: CASSSPGVGRDYGYTF. The CDR3 DNA reads TGTGCCAGCAGTTCCCCCGGTGTAGGAAGGGACTATGGCTACACCTTC.

This clonotype was counted only a few times. The chain combines TRBV5-1 with TRBJ2-7, with TRBD1 identical over 8 bases. This CDR3 has 15 residues. J gave up 2 bases and V 4 bases, and 8 bases lay outside the gene matches. CDR1 SGHRS and CDR2 YFSETQ come from the germline V gene. The CDR3 DNA follows: TGCGCCAGCAGCCAAATGACAGGGGCTGCCTACGAGCAGTACTTC. Encoded protein: CASSQMTGAAYEQYF.

This chain links TRBV15 with TRBJ1-2; the match to TRBD1 covers 8 bases. This CDR3 has 15 amino acids. Germline V lookup: CDR1 LNHNV, CDR2 YYDKDF (reference sequence). After removal of 0 bases from V and 9 bases from J, the junction contained 9 bases not matched to a gene. The CDR3 is CATSRDMDRASSYTF. The CDR3 bases are TGTGCCACCAGCAGAGATATGGACAGGGCGAGCAGCTACACCTTC.

On this clonotype itself: Given a much more abundant clone one base away, this may be a read error. The chain recombines TRBV7-2 with TRBJ1-2; possible D gene TRBD1, 5 bases. The CDR3 extends over 15 amino acids. Germline V gene lookup returns CDR1 SGHTA and CDR2 FQGNSA. As DNA, the CDR3 is TGTGCCAGCATCTTAACAGGCGATCGTTCCTATGGCTACACCTTC. It yields the protein CASILTGDRSYGYTF.

The table lists this clonotype with a few counts. The chain carries TRBV12-3 or TRBV12-4 and TRBJ1-2; no clear D gene. Trimming shortened V by 5 bases and J by 11 bases, and 12 bases separated the two germline ends. CDR3 length: 11 amino acids. The chain's CDR3 is CASSPGPIYTF. The CDR3 DNA reads as TGTGCCAGCAGTCCCGGGCCAATTTACACCTTC.

The gene calls are TRBV7-6 and TRBJ2-5; D gene uncertain. The ends were cut back, 1 base at V and 9 bases at J, with 6 bases in the middle. Germline assignment: CDR1 SGHVS and CDR2 FNYEAQ. The CDR3 runs 11 residues. The CDR3 sequence is CASSLEAPQYF. For the CDR3, the DNA is TGTGCCAGCAGCTTAGAAGCGCCCCAGTACTTC.

This clonotype was observed at least ten times. This chain uses TRBV7-2 with TRBJ2-4; 10 positions match TRBD2. Germline V CDR1 and CDR2: SGHTA, FQGNSA. The V segment lost 5 bases and the J segment 0 bases; nucleotides outside the gene matches: 16. The CDR3 length is 20 residues. The CDR3: CASSPPGTVAGGLAKNIQYF. For the CDR3, the DNA is TGTGCCAGCAGCCCTCCCGGAACAGTAGCGGGGGGTCTAGCCAAAAACATTCAGTACTTC.